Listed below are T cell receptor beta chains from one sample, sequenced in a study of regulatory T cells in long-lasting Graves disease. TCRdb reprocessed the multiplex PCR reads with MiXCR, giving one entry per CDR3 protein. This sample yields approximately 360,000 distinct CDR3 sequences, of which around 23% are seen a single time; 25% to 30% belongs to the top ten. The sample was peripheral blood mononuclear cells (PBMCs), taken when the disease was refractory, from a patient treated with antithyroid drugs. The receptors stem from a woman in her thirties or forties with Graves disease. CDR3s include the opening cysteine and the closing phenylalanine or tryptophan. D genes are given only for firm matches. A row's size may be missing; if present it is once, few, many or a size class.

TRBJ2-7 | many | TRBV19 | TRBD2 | CASSATSFYEQYF | TGTGCCAGTAGTGCGACTAGCTTCTACGAGCAGTACTTC
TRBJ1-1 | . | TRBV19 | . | CASSIFGGLDTEAFF | TGTGCCAGTAGTATATTTGGGGGGCTTGACACTGAAGCTTTCTTT
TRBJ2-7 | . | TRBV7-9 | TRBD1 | CASSLITGGILYEQYF | TGTGCCAGCAGCCTTATTACAGGGGGAATCCTCTACGAGCAGTACTTC
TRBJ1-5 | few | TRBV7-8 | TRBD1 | CASSSRDRSNQPQHF | TGTGCCAGCAGCTCCCGGGACAGAAGCAATCAGCCCCAGCATTTT
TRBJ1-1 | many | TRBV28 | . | CASSVTTEAFF | TGTGCCAGCAGTGTAACAACTGAAGCTTTCTTT
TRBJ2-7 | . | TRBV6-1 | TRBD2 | CASSDPLTGGQYF | TGTGCCAGCAGTGATCCCTTAACGGGAGGGCAGTACTTC
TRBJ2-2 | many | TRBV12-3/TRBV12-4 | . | CASSLRLTGELFF | TGTGCCAGCAGTTTACGACTTACCGGGGAGCTGTTTTTT
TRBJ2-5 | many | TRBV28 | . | CASNSGGETQYF | TGTGCCAGCAACTCCGGGGGAGAGACCCAGTACTTC
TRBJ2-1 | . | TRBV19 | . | CASSMVNEQFF | TGTGCCAGTAGTATGGTAAATGAGCAGTTCTTC
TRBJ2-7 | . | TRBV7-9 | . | CASSRSVSYEQYF | TGTGCCAGCAGCCGTAGTGTTTCCTACGAGCAGTACTTC